The 19 T cell receptor beta chains reported below all come from one sample, sequenced in a study of T cell changes during pregnancy in multiple sclerosis (dated by TCRdb to between 2018 and 2020). Libraries were prepared through the immunoSEQ multiplex PCR assay. In its TCRdb copy, this immuneACCESS table keeps in-frame sequences only and misses some clones. Where compared with another copy, unresolved V genes explain less than half of these, and the others have no known cause. The table for this sample lists 50,000 to 65,000 clones; approximately 90% of them were counted only once. The ten largest clonotypes hold roughly 0.7% of the sample. This sample comprised CD4+ T cells from peripheral blood mononuclear cells, obtained in the first trimester of pregnancy. These receptor sequences come from a female donor with multiple sclerosis, enrolled in a pregnancy study.

The chain joins TRBV27 to TRBJ1-1; no clear D gene. Germline CDR1 reads MNHEY; CDR2 reads SMNVEV (reference sequence). V lost 6 bases, J lost 1 base, and 9 bases lay in between. The CDR3 totals 13 residues. The CDR3 here is CASSSPWNTEAFF. In DNA, the CDR3 is TGTGCCAGCAGCTCCCCGTGGAACACTGAAGCTTTCTTT.

The chain joins TRBV6-6 to TRBJ1-1; 11 bases align to TRBD1. This CDR3 region has 16 residues. Germline V gene data show CDR1 as MNHNY and CDR2 as SVGAGI (reference sequence). The J segment lost 6 bases and the V segment lost 2 bases, leaving 8 bases of the junction unmatched. The CDR3 DNA follows: TGTGCCAGCAGTTACCCAGGGACAGGGGGGGCTGCTGAAGCTTTCTTT. Protein: CASSYPGTGGAAEAFF.

This clone was detected only a few times. V usage is TRBV19 and J usage is TRBJ1-5; 12 bases match TRBD1. With V trimmed by 9 bases and J by 4 bases, 4 bases remained unmatched. Germline V gives CDR1 LNHDA, CDR2 SQIVND (reference sequence). The CDR3 spans 14 residues. The CDR3 bases are TGTGCCAGCCGGGACAGGGGGCAAAATCAGCCCCAGCATTTT. Residues: CASRDRGQNQPQHF.

V usage is TRBV7-2 and J usage is TRBJ1-5, with 10 bases aligning to TRBD1. This CDR3 contains 16 residues. Per germline, CDR1 SGHTA and CDR2 FQGNSA. V was pared by 5 bases and J by 6 bases, with 10 bases of the junction left unmatched. The CDR3 protein is CASSARQGAVSQPQHF. In nucleotides, the CDR3 is TGTGCCAGCAGCGCGAGACAGGGGGCGGTGTCTCAGCCCCAGCATTTT. The full variable domain, with the rest looked up from reference TRBV7-2 and TRBJ1-5, is GAGVSQSPSNKVTEKGKDVELRCDPISGHTALYWYRQSLGQGLEFLIYFQGNSAPDKSGLPSDRFSAERTGGSVSTLTIQRTQQEDSAVYLCASSARQGAVSQPQHFGDGTRLSIL.

This sequence joins TRBV6-5 and TRBJ1-4, with 7 bases fitting TRBD1. The germline gives CDR1 MNHEY, CDR2 SVGAGI. The CDR3 has 15 residues. The trim removed 0 bases at V and 8 bases at J, leaving 6 bases unmatched. CDR3 coding DNA: TGTGCCAGCAGTTACTCTCCGGCAGGGGGGGAAAAACTGTTTTTT. It translates to CASSYSPAGGEKLFF.

The rearrangement uses TRBV6-5 and TRBJ1-2; 7 bases line up with TRBD1. V lost 5 bases and J lost 4; bases outside the gene matches: 10. There are 15 residues in the CDR3. Germline CDR1 and CDR2: MNHEY and SVGAGI. CDR3 in amino acids: CASSPLTGSIYGYTF. The DNA for the CDR3 is TGTGCCAGCAGTCCCCTGACAGGGTCTATCTATGGCTACACCTTC.

The rearrangement links TRBV5-8 to TRBJ2-5; maybe TRBD1 (6 bases). V dropped 0 bases and J dropped 1 base, with 10 bases sitting between them. Germline CDR1 reads SGHTS; CDR2 reads YDEGEE. This CDR3 spans 15 amino acids. The CDR3 bases are TGTGCCAGCAGCTTGGGACAGGTGATCCAAGAGACCCAGTACTTC. It specifies CASSLGQVIQETQYF.

This chain links TRBV7-9 with TRBJ1-2, with TRBD1 as a possible D gene (5 bases). CDR3 size: 13 residues. The V and J ends lost 5 bases and 8 bases respectively, with 15 bases between them. From germline, CDR1 is SEHNR and CDR2 FQNEAQ (reference sequence). The DNA for the CDR3 is TGTGCCAGCAGCCAAGCAGGGCGCGGAGGCTACACCTTC. The encoded protein is CASSQAGRGGYTF.

The chain couples TRBV5-8 to TRBJ2-4, with 8 bases matching TRBD1. The CDR3 is 13 residues long. Germline CDR1 reads SGHTS; CDR2 reads YDEGEE. The junction had 3 bases not matched to a gene; V was cut back by 5 bases and J by 5 bases. CDR3 sequence: CASRPDRENIQYF. The CDR3 nucleotides read TGTGCCAGCAGACCGGACAGGGAAAACATTCAGTACTTC.

The chain carries TRBV9 and TRBJ2-5; 9 nucleotides match TRBD2. V lost 0 bases and J lost 2; bases outside the gene matches: 8. Germline CDR1 SGDLS, CDR2 YYNGEE. The CDR3 consists of 17 residues. The CDR3 bases are TGTGCCAGCAGCGTAGATTTGGCGGGGGGGGTTCAAGAGACCCAGTACTTC. Translating gives CASSVDLAGGVQETQYF.

The chain recombines TRBV10-2 with TRBJ2-2, with D maybe TRBD2 (6 bases). V gave up 3 bases and J gave up 4 bases, with 15 bases separating them. This CDR3 has 16 residues. CDR1 and CDR2 from the germline V gene are WSHSY and SAAADI. DNA for the CDR3: TGCGCCAGCAGTGAAGGCGGGGCCCCAGGCACCGGGGAGCTGTTTTTT. Translated: CASSEGGAPGTGELFF.

The gene calls are TRBV7-2 and TRBJ1-2; D call uncertain. Germline CDR1 reads SGHTA; CDR2 reads FQGNSA. CDR3 length equals 12 residues. V lost 5 bases and J 6 bases, leaving 10 bases between the germline ends. The CDR3 DNA follows: TGTGCCAGCAGCCCAAGCCGGGATGGCTACACCTTC. Residues: CASSPSRDGYTF.

This chain connects TRBV5-6 to TRBJ2-5; 7 bases line up with TRBD2. The J segment lost 10 bases and the V segment lost 5 bases, leaving 5 bases of the junction unmatched. The germline CDR1 and CDR2 sequences are SGHDT and YYEEEE. The CDR3 contains 11 residues. CDR3: CASRGGEGQYF. CDR3 sequence (DNA): TGTGCCAGCAGGGGAGGGGAGGGCCAGTACTTC.

This chain uses TRBV12-5 with TRBJ1-4, with D hard to call. V was pared by 0 bases and J by 4 bases, with 12 bases between. Germline V CDR1 and CDR2: LGHNT, FRNRAP. The CDR3 extends over 16 amino acids. This chain's CDR3 is CASGLVLGADNEKLFF. CDR3 bases: TGTGCTAGTGGTTTGGTACTCGGCGCGGATAATGAAAAACTGTTTTTT.

The chain recombines TRBV18 with TRBJ1-1; perhaps TRBD1 as D (5 bases). Germline-derived CDR1 and CDR2 are KGHSH and LQKENI. The CDR3 length is 15 residues. The V end was cut by 0 bases, the J end by 3 bases, with 11 bases between. The CDR3 loop is CASSPPTGVYTEAFF. The CDR3 DNA follows: TGTGCCAGCTCACCACCTACGGGGGTGTACACTGAAGCTTTCTTT.

Only one count was recorded for this clone. V and J are TRBV2 and TRBJ2-3, with D unresolved. This CDR3 is built from 11 residues. V was pared by 10 bases and J by 4 bases, with 9 bases between. Germline CDR1 is SNHLY and CDR2 is FYNNEI. The CDR3 DNA reads as TGTGCCACCGCTACGGCAGATACGCAGTATTTT. Protein sequence: CATATADTQYF. Full variable domain (missing parts from reference TRBV2 and TRBJ2-3): EPEVTQTPSHQVTQMGQEVILRCVPISNHLYFYWYRQILGQKVEFLVSFYNNEISEKSEIFDDQFSVERPDGSNFTLKIRSTKLEDSAMYFCATATADTQYFGPGTRLTVL.

This chain uses TRBV7-8 with TRBJ1-4, with D perhaps TRBD1 (5 bases). Trimming removed 4 bases from V and 8 bases from J, with 14 bases in between. The CDR3 length is 14 residues. The germline V gene has CDR1 SGHVS and CDR2 FQNEAQ. The CDR3 DNA reads as TGTGCCAGCAGCTCCTTGCGGGGGGACGAAAAACTGTTTTTT. It encodes CASSSLRGDEKLFF.

This clone was recorded a few times. The chain is built from TRBV6-1 and TRBJ1-5, with D hard to call. Deletions cut 4 bases from V and 2 bases from J, with 12 bases between. From germline, CDR1 is MNHNS and CDR2 SASEGT. The CDR3 has 15 residues. The CDR3 is CASSVTLGGNQPQHF. For the CDR3, the DNA is TGTGCCAGCAGTGTGACCTTGGGAGGCAATCAGCCCCAGCATTTT.

V is TRBV4-2 and J is TRBJ2-1; 12 nucleotides agree with TRBD2. The trim removed 1 base at V and 6 bases at J, leaving 1 base unmatched. This CDR3 spans 15 amino acids. Germline V gene data show CDR1 as LGHNA and CDR2 as YNFKEQ. Here the CDR3 reads CASSQGTSGVNEQFF. The CDR3 region has the DNA TGTGCCAGCAGCCAAGGGACTAGCGGGGTCAATGAGCAGTTCTTC.